The entry below gives a single T cell receptor beta chain sequence along with its context. Nashville, Tennessee was home to all donors, who were Caucasian adults. This CDR3 comprises 17 residues. From germline, CDR1 is SGHTA and CDR2 FQGTGA. V was clipped by 4 bases and J by 4 bases; unmatched bases: 7. The entry originates in a study of shared clonotypes between healthy human individuals. Generated by immunoSEQ multiplex PCR, the TCRdb table keeps only in-frame clones and is missing some. The profile shows 650,000 to 700,000 clones, 90% of them singletons. Material: memory CD8+ T cells from PBMCs. Stated subset: CD45RO+ cells pooled with CCR7-negative TemRA cells. The TCR was taken from a man younger than 35 in good health. Some clones in this sample may be carry-over from other donors' samples. This chain links TRBV7-3 with TRBJ2-3; 14 bases are shared with TRBD2. The CDR3 loop reads CASSWGTSGSLSDTQYF. The DNA of the CDR3 is TGTGCCAGCAGCTGGGGGACTAGCGGGAGTCTTTCAGATACGCAGTATTTT.